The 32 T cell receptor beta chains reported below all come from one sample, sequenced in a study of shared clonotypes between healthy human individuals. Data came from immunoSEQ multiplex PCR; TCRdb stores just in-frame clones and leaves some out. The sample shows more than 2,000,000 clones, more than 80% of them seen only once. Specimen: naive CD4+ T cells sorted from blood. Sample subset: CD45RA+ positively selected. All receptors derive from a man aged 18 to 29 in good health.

The CDR3 protein is CASSRSEVEQFF. The CDR3 region has the DNA TGTGCCAGCAGCAGATCTGAGGTAGAGCAGTTCTTC. This chain joins TRBV5-4 and TRBJ2-1; D is unresolved. This CDR3 contains 12 residues. The V and J ends lost 4 bases and 10 bases respectively, with 12 bases between them. Germline V gene sequence: CDR1 SGHNT, CDR2 YYREEE (reference sequence).

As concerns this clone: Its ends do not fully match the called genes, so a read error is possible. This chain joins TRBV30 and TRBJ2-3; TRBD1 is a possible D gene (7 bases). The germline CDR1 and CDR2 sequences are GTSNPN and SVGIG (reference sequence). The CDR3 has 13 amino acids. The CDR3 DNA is TGTGCCCGGAGGGGGCAGAGCACAGATACGCAGTATTTT. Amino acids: CARRGQSTDTQYF.

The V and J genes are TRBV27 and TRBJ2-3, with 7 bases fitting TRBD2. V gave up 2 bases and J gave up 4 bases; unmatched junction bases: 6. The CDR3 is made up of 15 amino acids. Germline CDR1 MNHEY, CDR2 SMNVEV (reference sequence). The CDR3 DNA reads TGTGCCAGCAGTTTACCAGGACTAGGGGCAGATACGCAGTATTTT. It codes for CASSLPGLGADTQYF.

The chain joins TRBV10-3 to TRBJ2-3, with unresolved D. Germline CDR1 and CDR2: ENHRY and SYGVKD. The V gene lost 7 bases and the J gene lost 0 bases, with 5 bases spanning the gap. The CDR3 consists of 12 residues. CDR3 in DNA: TGTGCCATCAAGGCCAGCACAGATACGCAGTATTTT. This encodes CAIKASTDTQYF.

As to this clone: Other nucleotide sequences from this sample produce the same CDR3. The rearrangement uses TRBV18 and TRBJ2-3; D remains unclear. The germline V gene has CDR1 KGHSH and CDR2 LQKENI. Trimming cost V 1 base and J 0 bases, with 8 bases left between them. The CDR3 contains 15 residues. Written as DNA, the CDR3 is TGTGCCAGCTCACCACTGTCCGGGAGCACAGATACGCAGTATTTT. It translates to CASSPLSGSTDTQYF.

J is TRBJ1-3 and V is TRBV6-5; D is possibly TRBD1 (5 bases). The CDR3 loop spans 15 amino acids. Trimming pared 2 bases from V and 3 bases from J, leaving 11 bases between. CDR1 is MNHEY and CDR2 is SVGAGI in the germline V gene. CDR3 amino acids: CASSYRGVGGNTIYF. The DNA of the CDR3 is TGTGCCAGCAGTTACAGAGGGGTCGGTGGAAACACCATATATTTT.

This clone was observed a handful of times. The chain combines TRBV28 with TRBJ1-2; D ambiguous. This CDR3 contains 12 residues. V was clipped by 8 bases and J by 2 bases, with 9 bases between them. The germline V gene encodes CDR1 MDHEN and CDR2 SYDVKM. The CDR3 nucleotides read TGTGCCAGCTCCCGCCGGAACTATGGCTACACCTTC. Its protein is CASSRRNYGYTF.

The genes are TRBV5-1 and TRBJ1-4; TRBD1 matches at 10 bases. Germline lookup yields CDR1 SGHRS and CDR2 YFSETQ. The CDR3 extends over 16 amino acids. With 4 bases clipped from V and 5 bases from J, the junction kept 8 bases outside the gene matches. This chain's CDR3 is CASSPFRQGANEKLFF. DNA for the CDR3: TGCGCCAGCAGCCCATTCCGACAGGGGGCGAATGAAAAACTGTTTTTT.

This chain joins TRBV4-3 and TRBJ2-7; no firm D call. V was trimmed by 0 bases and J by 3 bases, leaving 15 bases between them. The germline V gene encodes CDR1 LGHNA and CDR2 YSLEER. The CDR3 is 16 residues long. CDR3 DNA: TGCGCCAGCAGCCAAGATATGCAGGTGGCCGTCTACGAGCAGTACTTC. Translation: CASSQDMQVAVYEQYF.

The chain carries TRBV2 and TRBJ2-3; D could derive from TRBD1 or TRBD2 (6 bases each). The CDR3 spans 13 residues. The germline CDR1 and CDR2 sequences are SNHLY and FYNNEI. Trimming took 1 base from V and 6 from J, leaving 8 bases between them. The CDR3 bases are TGTGCCAGCAGTGAAGGGAGGGGGGATACGCAGTATTTT. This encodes CASSEGRGDTQYF.

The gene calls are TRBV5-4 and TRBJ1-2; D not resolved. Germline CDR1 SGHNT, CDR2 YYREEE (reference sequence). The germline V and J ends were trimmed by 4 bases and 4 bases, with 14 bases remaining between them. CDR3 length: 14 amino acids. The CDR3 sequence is CASSLSGRGYGYTF. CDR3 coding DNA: TGTGCCAGCAGCCTGTCCGGTAGAGGCTATGGCTACACCTTC.

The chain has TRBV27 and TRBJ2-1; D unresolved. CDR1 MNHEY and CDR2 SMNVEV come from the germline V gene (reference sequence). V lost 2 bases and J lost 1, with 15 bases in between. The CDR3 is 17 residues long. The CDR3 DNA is TGTGCCAGCAGTTTAACCTTGGCGGCCGCATCCTACAATGAGCAGTTCTTC. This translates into CASSLTLAAASYNEQFF.

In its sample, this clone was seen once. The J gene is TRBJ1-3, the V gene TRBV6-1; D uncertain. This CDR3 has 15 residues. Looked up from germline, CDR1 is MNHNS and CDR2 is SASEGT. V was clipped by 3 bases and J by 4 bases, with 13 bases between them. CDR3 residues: CASSDGWIPGNTIYF. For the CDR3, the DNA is TGTGCCAGCAGTGACGGGTGGATACCCGGAAACACCATATATTTT.

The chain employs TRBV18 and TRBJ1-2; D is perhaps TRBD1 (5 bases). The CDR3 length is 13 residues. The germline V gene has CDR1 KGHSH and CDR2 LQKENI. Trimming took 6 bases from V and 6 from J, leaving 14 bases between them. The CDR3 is CASSRGERDGYTF. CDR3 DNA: TGTGCCAGCTCGCGGGGGGAACGGGATGGCTACACCTTC.

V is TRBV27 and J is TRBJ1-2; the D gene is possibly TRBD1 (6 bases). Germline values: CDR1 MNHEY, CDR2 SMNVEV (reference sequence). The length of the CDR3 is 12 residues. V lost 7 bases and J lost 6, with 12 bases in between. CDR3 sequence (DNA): TGTGCCAGCAAGGGGGGTTCCCATGGCTACACCTTC. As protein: CASKGGSHGYTF.

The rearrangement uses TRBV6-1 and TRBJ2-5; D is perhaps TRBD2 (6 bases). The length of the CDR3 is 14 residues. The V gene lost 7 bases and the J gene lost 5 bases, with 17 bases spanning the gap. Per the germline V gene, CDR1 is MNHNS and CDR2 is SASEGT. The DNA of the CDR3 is TGTGCCAGCACCGCCGGGACTCCGGGCGAGACCCAGTACTTC. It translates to CASTAGTPGETQYF.

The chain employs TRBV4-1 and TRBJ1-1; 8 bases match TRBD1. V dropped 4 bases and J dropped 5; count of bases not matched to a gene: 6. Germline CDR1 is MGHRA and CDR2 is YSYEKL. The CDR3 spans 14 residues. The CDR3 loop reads CASSLQGAGTEAFF. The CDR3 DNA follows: TGCGCCAGCAGCCTCCAGGGGGCTGGGACTGAAGCTTTCTTT.

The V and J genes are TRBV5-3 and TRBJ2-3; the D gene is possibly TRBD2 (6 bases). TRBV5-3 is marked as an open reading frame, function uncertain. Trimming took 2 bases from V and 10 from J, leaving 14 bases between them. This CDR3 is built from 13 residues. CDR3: CARSFEGGGAQYF. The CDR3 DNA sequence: TGTGCCAGAAGCTTCGAGGGCGGAGGGGCGCAGTATTTT.

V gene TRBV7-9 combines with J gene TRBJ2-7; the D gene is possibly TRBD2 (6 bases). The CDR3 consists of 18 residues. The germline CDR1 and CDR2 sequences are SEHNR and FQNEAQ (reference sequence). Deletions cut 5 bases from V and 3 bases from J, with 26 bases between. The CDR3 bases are TGTGCCAGCAGCCAAGAAGTTTACGCGGCGGGGAGTTTCTACGAGCAGTACTTC. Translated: CASSQEVYAAGSFYEQYF.

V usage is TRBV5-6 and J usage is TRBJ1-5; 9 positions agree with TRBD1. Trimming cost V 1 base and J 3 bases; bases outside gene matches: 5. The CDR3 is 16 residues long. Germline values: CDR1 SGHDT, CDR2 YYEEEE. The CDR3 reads CASSLLGDRDNQPQHF. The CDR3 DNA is TGTGCCAGCAGCTTGCTTGGGGACAGGGACAATCAGCCCCAGCATTTT.

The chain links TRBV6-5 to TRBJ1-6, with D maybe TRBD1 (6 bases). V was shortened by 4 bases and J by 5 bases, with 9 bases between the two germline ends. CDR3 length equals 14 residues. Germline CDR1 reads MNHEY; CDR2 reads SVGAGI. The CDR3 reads CASSSNRDNSPLHF. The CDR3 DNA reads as TGTGCCAGCAGTTCCAACAGGGATAATTCACCCCTCCACTTT.

The CDR3 reads CSVQGAGELFF. The CDR3 DNA follows: TGCAGCGTTCAAGGGGCCGGGGAGCTGTTTTTT. The chain joins TRBV29-1 to TRBJ2-2, with a tentative D call TRBD1 (5 bases). Looked up from germline, CDR1 is SQVTM and CDR2 is ANQGSEA. CDR3 length: 11 residues. The ends were cut back, 5 bases at V and 6 bases at J, with 7 bases in the middle.

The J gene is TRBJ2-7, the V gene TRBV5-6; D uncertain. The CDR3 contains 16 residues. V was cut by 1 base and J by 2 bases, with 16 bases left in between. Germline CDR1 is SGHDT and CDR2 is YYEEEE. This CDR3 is CASSLLSQANTYEQYF. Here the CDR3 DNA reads TGTGCCAGCAGCTTGTTAAGTCAGGCCAATACCTACGAGCAGTACTTC.

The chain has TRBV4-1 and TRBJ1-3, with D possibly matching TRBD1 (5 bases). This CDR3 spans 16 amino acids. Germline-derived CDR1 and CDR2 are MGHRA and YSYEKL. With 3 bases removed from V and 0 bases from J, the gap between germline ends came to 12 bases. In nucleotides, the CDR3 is TGCGCCAGCAGCCACCTGGGACGGAGCTCTGGAAACACCATATATTTT. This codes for CASSHLGRSSGNTIYF.

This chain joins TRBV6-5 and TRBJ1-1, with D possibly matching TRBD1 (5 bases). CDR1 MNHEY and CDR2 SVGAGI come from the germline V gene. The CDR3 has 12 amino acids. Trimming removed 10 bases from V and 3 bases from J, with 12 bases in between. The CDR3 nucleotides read TGTGCCACCCAGCGGGGGGACACTGAAGCTTTCTTT. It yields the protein CATQRGDTEAFF.

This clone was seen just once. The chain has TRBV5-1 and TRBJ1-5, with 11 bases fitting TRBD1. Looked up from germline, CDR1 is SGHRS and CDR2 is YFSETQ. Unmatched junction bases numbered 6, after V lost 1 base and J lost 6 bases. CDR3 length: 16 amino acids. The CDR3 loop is CASSLSGQGAVQPQHF. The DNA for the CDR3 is TGCGCCAGCAGCTTGTCCGGACAGGGGGCAGTTCAGCCCCAGCATTTT.

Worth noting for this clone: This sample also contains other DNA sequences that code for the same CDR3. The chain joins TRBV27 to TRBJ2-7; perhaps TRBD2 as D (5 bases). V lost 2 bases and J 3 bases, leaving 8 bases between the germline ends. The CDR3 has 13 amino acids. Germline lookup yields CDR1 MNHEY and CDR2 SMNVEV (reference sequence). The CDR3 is CASSLRGGYEQYF. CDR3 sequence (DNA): TGTGCCAGCAGTTTACGAGGAGGCTACGAGCAGTACTTC.

The CDR3 reads CASSLGSGRGGYTEAFF. CDR3 nucleotide sequence: TGTGCCAGCAGCTTAGGTAGTGGGCGGGGTGGGTACACTGAAGCTTTCTTT. The chain carries TRBV7-2 and TRBJ1-1; D unresolved. Trimming removed 1 base from V and 3 bases from J, with 18 bases in between. Per germline, CDR1 SGHTA and CDR2 FQGNSA. The CDR3 covers 17 residues.

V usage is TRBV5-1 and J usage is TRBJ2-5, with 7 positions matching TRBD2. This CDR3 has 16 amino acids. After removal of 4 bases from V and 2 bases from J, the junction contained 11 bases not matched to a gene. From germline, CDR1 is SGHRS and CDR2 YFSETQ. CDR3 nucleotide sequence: TGCGCCAGCAGCCGGGGGGAGGCGGTCCCTCAAGAGACCCAGTACTTC. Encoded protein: CASSRGEAVPQETQYF.

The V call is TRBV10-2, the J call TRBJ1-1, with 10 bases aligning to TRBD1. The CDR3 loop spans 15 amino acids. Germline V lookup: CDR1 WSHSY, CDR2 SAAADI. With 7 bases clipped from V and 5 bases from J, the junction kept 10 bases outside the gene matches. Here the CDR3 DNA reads TGCGCCAGCAAAGATAGGGACAGGGGAGTTACTGAAGCTTTCTTT. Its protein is CASKDRDRGVTEAFF.

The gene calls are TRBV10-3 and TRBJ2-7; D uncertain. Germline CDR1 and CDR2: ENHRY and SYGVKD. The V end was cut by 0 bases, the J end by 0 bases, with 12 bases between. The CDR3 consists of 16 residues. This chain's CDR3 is CAISESAGRTSYEQYF. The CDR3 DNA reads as TGTGCCATCAGTGAGTCGGCAGGACGGACCTCCTACGAGCAGTACTTC.

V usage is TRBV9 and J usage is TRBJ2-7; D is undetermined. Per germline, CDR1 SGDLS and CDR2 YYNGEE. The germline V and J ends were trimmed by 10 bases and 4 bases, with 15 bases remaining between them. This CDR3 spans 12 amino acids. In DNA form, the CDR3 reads TGTGCCCCCTGGACCACGAGTTACGAGCAGTACTTC. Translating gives CAPWTTSYEQYF.